This TCR beta chain was retrieved from a study of blood T cell repertoires in COVID-19. CDR3 length: 18 amino acids. Data came from immunoSEQ multiplex PCR; TCRdb stores just in-frame clones and leaves some out. The data hold some 70,000 clones, with 87% observed a single time. This chain links TRBV21-1 with TRBJ2-7; the table's TRBD2 call for D was not verified on the DNA. TRBV21-1 is given as a pseudogene. This sequence originates from a woman between 50 and 59 years old with COVID-19, enrolled during active disease. Sequencing was done on a sample of peripheral blood. The CDR3 is CASSKATQEGRAKDEQYF. The CDR3 region has the DNA TGTGCCAGCAGCAAAGCGACCCAGGAGGGGCGAGCTAAGGACGAGCAGTACTTC.